Each of the 2 T cell receptor beta chains below was sequenced from the same sample in a study of OX40 agonist ivuxolimab in advanced cancers. Only in-frame clones appear in the TCRdb table, and some are missing; sequencing was by immunoSEQ multiplex PCR. The data contain about 72,000 clones, over 70% of them seen just once; the ten biggest clones take up about 5%. This sample comprised CD4+ or CD8+ T cells sorted from blood, obtained in a trial of the OX40 agonist ivuxolimab. The receptors were gathered from an adult with an advanced solid tumor such as melanoma, head and neck, liver or kidney cancer.

The CDR3, as DNA: TGCAGCGTTGAAGAAAGGTCCGGGACAGGGGAGGATGGCTACACCTTC. It yields the protein CSVEERSGTGEDGYTF. The chain employs TRBV29-1 and TRBJ1-2; TRBD1 aligns across 10 bases. Trimming took 0 bases from V and 6 from J; bases not matched to a gene: 10. The CDR3 has 16 residues. From germline, CDR1 is SQVTM and CDR2 ANQGSEA.

The chain recombines TRBV7-9 with TRBJ2-5, with 7 nucleotides matching TRBD2. The V and J ends lost 3 bases and 0 bases, in that order; junction bases with no gene match: 1. This CDR3 region has 14 residues. Per the germline V gene, CDR1 is SEHNR and CDR2 is FQNEAQ (reference sequence). CDR3 bases: TGTGCCAGCAGCTTCCTAGCGGACCAAGAGACCCAGTACTTC. This codes for CASSFLADQETQYF.